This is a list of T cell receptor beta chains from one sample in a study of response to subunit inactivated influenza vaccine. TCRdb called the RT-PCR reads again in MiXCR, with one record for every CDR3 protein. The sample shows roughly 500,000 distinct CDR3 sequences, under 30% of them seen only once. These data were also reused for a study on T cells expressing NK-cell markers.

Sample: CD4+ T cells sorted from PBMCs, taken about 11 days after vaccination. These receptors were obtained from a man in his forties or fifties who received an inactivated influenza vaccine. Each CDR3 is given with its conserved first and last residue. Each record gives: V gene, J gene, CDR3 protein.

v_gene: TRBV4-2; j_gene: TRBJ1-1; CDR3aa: CASSQAGTVRLQNTEAFF
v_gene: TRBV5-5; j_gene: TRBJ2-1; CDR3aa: CASSPTPGTNNEQFF
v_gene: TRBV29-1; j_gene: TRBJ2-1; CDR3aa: CSVALSSGSYNEQFF
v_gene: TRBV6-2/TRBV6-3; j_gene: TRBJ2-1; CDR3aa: CASSPLSAGGSRNEQFF
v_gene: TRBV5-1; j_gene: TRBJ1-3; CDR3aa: CASSQGITGNTIYF
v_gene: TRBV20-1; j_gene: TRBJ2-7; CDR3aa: CSARDLTGAYEQYF
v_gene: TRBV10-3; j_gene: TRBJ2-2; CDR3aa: CAISDTDGAGGELFF
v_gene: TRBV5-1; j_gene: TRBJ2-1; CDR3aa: CASRQVQLYNEQFF
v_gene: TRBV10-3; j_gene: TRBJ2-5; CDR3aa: CAIGGGSQETQYF
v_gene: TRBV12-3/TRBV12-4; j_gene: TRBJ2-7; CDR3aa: CASSLYRAYEQYF